This TCR beta chain was sequenced in a study of T cells in localized non-small cell lung cancer. The CDR3 is 15 residues long. Deletions cut 0 bases from V and 6 bases from J, with 13 bases between. Germline V lookup: CDR1 SGDLS, CDR2 YYNGEE. General study findings and limits: Among blood samples, higher T cell density accompanied longer overall survival. A median of roughly 55 of the top 100 tumor clones appeared in adjacent lung, which was paired and uninvolved. Uninvolved adjacent lung had higher T cell clonality than tumor and all other tissues. Sequencing was restricted to one tumor region; therefore, heterogeneity remains possible.

This clone was seen a few times. The target antigen is unknown. The method was immunoSEQ multiplex PCR; TCRdb's version includes in-frame clones alone and lacks a portion of them. This sample yields tens of thousands of clones, of which roughly nine tenths are seen a single time; over 0.95% belongs to the top ten. This sequence joins TRBV9 and TRBJ2-1; D possibly uses TRBD1 or TRBD2 (5 bases each). Material: peripheral blood, obtained before any cancer treatment. The sequence was obtained from a woman aged 40-69 years with stage I lung adenocarcinoma. The chain's CDR3 is CASSVGSLGANEQFF. In nucleotides, the CDR3 is TGTGCCAGCAGCGTAGGGTCGCTCGGGGCCAATGAGCAGTTCTTC.